This T cell receptor beta chain was captured in a study of control samples from healthy donors and cancer patients. This CDR3 contains 18 residues. CDR1 MNHEY and CDR2 SMNVEV come from the germline V gene (reference sequence). Trimming took 5 bases from V and 0 from J, leaving 20 bases between them. The repertoire was sequenced with immunoSEQ multiplex PCR; TCRdb's copy has only in-frame clones and lacks some. The data hold roughly 80,000 clones, with under 90% observed a single time. Sequencing was carried out using blood. This sequence originates from a man aged 50 to 59 in good health. The gene calls are TRBV27 and TRBJ1-3, with D unresolved. CDR3 sequence reads: CASSPQSDGVFSGNTIYF. CDR3 sequence (DNA): TGTGCCAGCAGTCCGCAATCAGACGGAGTGTTCTCTGGAAACACCATATATTTT.